These 10 T cell receptor beta chains came from one sample sequenced in a study of blood T cell repertoires in COVID-19. Assay used: immunoSEQ multiplex PCR; TCRdb lists only in-frame clones, some missing. The sample holds approximately 190,000 clones; about 93% are singletons and the top ten take approximately 0.48%. The sequencing sample was made of peripheral blood. These receptors came from a man aged 50 to 59 with acute or convalescent COVID-19.

V usage is TRBV7-9 and J usage is TRBJ1-2, with TRBD1 matching 11 bases. V was pared by 5 bases and J by 2 bases, with 4 bases of the junction left unmatched. Germline loops: CDR1 SEHNR, CDR2 FQNEAQ (reference sequence). There are 15 residues in the CDR3. The CDR3 coding sequence is TGTGCCAGCAGCCTCTGGGACAGGGGGAACTATGGCTACACCTTC. This sequence encodes CASSLWDRGNYGYTF. The whole variable domain, remainder taken from reference TRBV7-9 and TRBJ1-2, is DTGVSQNPRHKITKRGQNVTFRCDPISEHNRLYWYRQTLGQGPEFLTYFQNEAQLEKSRLLSDRFSAERPKGSFSTLEIQRTEQGDSAMYLCASSLWDRGNYGYTFGSGTRLTVV.

V is TRBV28 and J is TRBJ2-3; maybe TRBD2 (7 bases). CDR1 MDHEN and CDR2 SYDVKM come from the germline V gene. CDR3 length: 15 residues. V was shortened by 7 bases and J by 1 base, with 15 bases between the two germline ends. The CDR3 bases are TGTGCCAGCAATCCGGGGGGCGCTGGCACAGATACGCAGTATTTT. This codes for CASNPGGAGTDTQYF.

This chain connects TRBV7-3 to TRBJ2-2, with D perhaps TRBD2 (5 bases). Trimming stripped 5 bases from V and 4 bases from J, with 11 bases between. CDR1 and CDR2 from the germline V gene are SGHTA and FQGTGA. The CDR3 sequence is 14 residues long. This CDR3 reads CASSVSSTTGELFF. For the CDR3, the DNA is TGTGCCAGCAGCGTCTCTAGCACCACCGGGGAGCTGTTTTTT.

The rearrangement links TRBV3-1 (or the pseudogene TRBV3-2) to TRBJ1-3; 9 nucleotides agree with TRBD1. CDR1 is LGHDT, CDR2 YNNKEL, per germline (reference sequence). The ends lost 0 bases at V and 6 bases at J; junction bases unmatched: 3. This CDR3 region has 15 residues. The chain's CDR3 is CASSQDGTGTNTIYF. The CDR3 DNA reads TGTGCCAGCAGCCAAGATGGGACAGGGACAAACACCATATATTTT.

This chain links TRBV18 with TRBJ1-1; the match to TRBD1 covers 7 bases. Germline V gene data show CDR1 as KGHSH and CDR2 as LQKENI. V trimming: 5 bases; J trimming: 5 bases; junction bases outside the gene matches: 11. This CDR3 has 15 residues. The DNA of the CDR3 is TGTGCCAGCTCAAATCAGGGGGTTTGGAAAACTGAAGCTTTCTTT. It translates to CASSNQGVWKTEAFF.

The chain couples TRBV18 to TRBJ2-6; TRBD1 agrees at 7 bases. The V gene end was trimmed by 3 bases and the J gene end by 3 bases; junction bases not matched to a gene: 5. The germline V gene has CDR1 KGHSH and CDR2 LQKENI. There are 16 residues in the CDR3. CDR3 region: CASSPTGQFGANVLTF. The CDR3, as DNA: TGTGCCAGCTCACCGACGGGACAGTTTGGGGCCAACGTCCTGACTTTC.

V is TRBV7-2 and J is TRBJ1-2, with 7 nucleotides matching TRBD1. Germline values: CDR1 SGHTA, CDR2 FQGNSA. Trimming cost V 5 bases and J 3 bases; bases outside gene matches: 6. This CDR3 region has 14 residues. CDR3 sequence: CASSPGTDHYGYTF. The CDR3 nucleotides read TGTGCCAGCAGCCCAGGGACAGACCACTATGGCTACACCTTC.

This chain joins TRBV6-6 and TRBJ1-1, with 8 nucleotides matching TRBD1. CDR1 MNHNY and CDR2 SVGAGI come from the germline V gene (reference sequence). V gave up 8 bases and J gave up 11 bases; unmatched junction bases: 10. The CDR3 covers 12 residues. The DNA of the CDR3 is TGTGCCAGCGATTCGACAGGGGTTGGGGCTTTCTTT. Residues: CASDSTGVGAFF.

The rearrangement uses TRBV9 and TRBJ2-2; TRBD2 matches at 10 bases. The germline V gene has CDR1 SGDLS and CDR2 YYNGEE. V lost 0 bases, J lost 6 bases, and 8 bases stayed unmatched. The CDR3 consists of 17 residues. CDR3 sequence (DNA): TGTGCCAGCAGCGTAGACCCTAGCGGGGGTAGTTCCGGGGAGCTGTTTTTT. It specifies CASSVDPSGGSSGELFF. The complete variable domain, with remaining parts taken from reference TRBV9 and TRBJ2-2, reads DSGVTQTPKHLITATGQRVTLRCSPRSGDLSVYWYQQSLDQGLQFLIQYYNGEERAKGNILERFSAQQFPDLHSELNLSSLELGDSALYFCASSVDPSGGSSGELFFGEGSRLTVL.

The chain joins TRBV6-6 to TRBJ2-3; D gene unclear. Germline V lookup: CDR1 MNHNY, CDR2 SVGAGI (reference sequence). The CDR3 consists of 13 residues. The V end lost 6 bases, the J end lost 10 bases, and 17 bases lay between the germline ends. The CDR3 DNA reads TGTGCCAGCAGGGCTCAGGTCCAATGGTCGCAGTATTTT. This translates into CASRAQVQWSQYF.